This T cell receptor (beta chain) was documented in a study of early T cells in non-severe SARS-CoV-2 infection. Across the whole study: The study sequenced bulk RNA from unsorted whole blood, with chains unpaired.

Trimming stripped 10 bases from V and 4 bases from J, with 18 bases between. CDR1 ENHRY and CDR2 SYGVKD come from the germline V gene. This CDR3 contains 14 residues. General observations from the study: Private and CD4 specificities were missed by VDJdb matching, skewed to anti-spike CD8.

The protocol attached unique molecular identifiers to individual cDNA molecules. TCRdb re-called the 5' RACE reads through MiXCR, storing one row per CDR3 protein. Here the sample spans about 83,000 distinct CDR3 sequences, roughly 15% being singletons. Comments on this clonotype: Its specificity is not known.

Sequencing input: whole blood. This chain connects TRBV10-3 to TRBJ2-3; no reliable D call. The receptor's source is an adult who was a healthcare worker with PCR-confirmed SARS-CoV-2 infection or an uninfected control (not recorded which). The CDR3 spells CATQDPRGADTQYF. For the CDR3, the DNA is TGTGCCACCCAAGACCCCCGCGGTGCAGATACGCAGTATTTT.